Following are 5 T cell receptor beta chains from one sample sequenced in a study of cytomegalovirus exposure and HLA in healthy donors. The PCR used 60 Vbeta and 13 Jbeta primers. The protocol was immunoSEQ multiplex PCR, while the TCRdb copy is restricted to in-frame clones and leaves out a portion. The profile shows roughly 100,000 clones, nearly 15% of them singletons. Input material: PBMCs. These receptors all stem from a female donor in good health and CMV-seronegative.

The chain joins TRBV25-1 to TRBJ2-7; 9 nucleotides match TRBD2. The CDR3 spans 13 residues. Germline V gene data show CDR1 as MGHDK and CDR2 as SYGVNS. With V trimmed by 2 bases and J by 9 bases, 5 bases remained unmatched. The CDR3 nucleotides are TGTGCCAGCAGTGAACTTAGCGGGAGACGGCAGTACTTC. Protein: CASSELSGRRQYF.

The chain couples TRBV4-3 to TRBJ2-7, with 11 bases lining up with TRBD1. CDR1 and CDR2 (germline): LGHNA, YSLEER. Trimming took 1 base from V and 2 from J; bases not matched to a gene: 4. The CDR3 is 16 amino acids. The CDR3 loop reads CASSQVWDRGTYEQYF. The CDR3 DNA sequence: TGCGCCAGCAGCCAAGTTTGGGACAGGGGGACCTACGAGCAGTACTTC.

Only a few counts were recorded for this clone. J is TRBJ2-7 and V is TRBV7-2; 8 bases agree with TRBD2. The CDR3 is made up of 16 amino acids. Germline trimming cut 4 bases from V and 1 base from J; bases unmatched to any gene: 9. Germline CDR1 SGHTA, CDR2 FQGNSA. DNA for the CDR3: TGTGCCAGCAGCTCAGGATTTAGCGGGGCGTCCTACGAGCAGTACTTC. Translated, it gives CASSSGFSGASYEQYF.

V and J are TRBV5-1 and TRBJ2-5; maybe TRBD2 (5 bases). CDR3 length equals 16 residues. V was pared by 0 bases and J by 2 bases, with 14 bases between. CDR1 is SGHRS, CDR2 YFSETQ, per germline. DNA for the CDR3: TGCGCCAGCAGCTTGGGGCCCCGGGGAAAACAAGAGACCCAGTACTTC. It is translated as CASSLGPRGKQETQYF.

By sample fraction, this clone is medium-sized. J is TRBJ2-4 and V is TRBV6-5, with a possible D match to TRBD2 (5 bases). The V end was cut by 5 bases, the J end by 4 bases, with 12 bases between. Germline CDR1 MNHEY, CDR2 SVGAGI. The CDR3 is 14 residues long. The CDR3 region is CASSPDRGKNIQYF. In DNA form, the CDR3 reads TGTGCCAGCAGTCCGGACCGAGGGAAAAACATTCAGTACTTC.